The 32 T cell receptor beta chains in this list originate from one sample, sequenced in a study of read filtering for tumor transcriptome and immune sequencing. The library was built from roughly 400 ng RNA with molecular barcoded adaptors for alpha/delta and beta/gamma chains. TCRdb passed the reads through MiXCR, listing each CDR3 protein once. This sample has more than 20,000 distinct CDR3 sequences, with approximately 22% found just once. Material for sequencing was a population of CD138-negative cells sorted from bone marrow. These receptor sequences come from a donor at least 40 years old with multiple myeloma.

The DNA of the CDR3 is TGCGCCAGCGGCGTGGGATTTACGCAGTATTTT. Encoded protein: CASGVGFTQYF. This chain connects TRBV5-1 to TRBJ2-3; D not resolved. The CDR3 runs 11 residues. The V and J ends lost 7 bases and 8 bases respectively, with 11 bases between them. In germline, CDR1 is SGHRS, CDR2 YFSETQ.

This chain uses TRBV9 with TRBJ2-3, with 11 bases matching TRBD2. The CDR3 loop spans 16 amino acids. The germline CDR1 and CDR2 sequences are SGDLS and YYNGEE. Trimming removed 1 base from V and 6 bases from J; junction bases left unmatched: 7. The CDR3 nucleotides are TGTGCCAGCAGCGTACGGCTAGCGGGGGGTCCCGATACGCAGTATTTT. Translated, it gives CASSVRLAGGPDTQYF.

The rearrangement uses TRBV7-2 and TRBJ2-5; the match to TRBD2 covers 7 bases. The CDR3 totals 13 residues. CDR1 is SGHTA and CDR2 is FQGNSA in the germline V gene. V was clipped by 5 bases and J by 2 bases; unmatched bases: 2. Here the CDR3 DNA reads TGTGCCAGCAGCAGGGGACTACAAGAGACCCAGTACTTC. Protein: CASSRGLQETQYF. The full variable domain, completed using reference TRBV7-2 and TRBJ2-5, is GAGVSQSPSNKVTEKGKDVELRCDPISGHTALYWYRQSLGQGLEFLIYFQGNSAPDKSGLPSDRFSAERTGGSVSTLTIQRTQQEDSAVYLCASSRGLQETQYFGPGTRLLVL.

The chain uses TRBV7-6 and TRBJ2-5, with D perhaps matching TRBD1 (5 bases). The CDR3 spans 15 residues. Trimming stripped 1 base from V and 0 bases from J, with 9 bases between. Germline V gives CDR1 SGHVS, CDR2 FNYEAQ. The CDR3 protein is CASSLGTLYQETQYF. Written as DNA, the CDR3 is TGTGCCAGCAGCTTAGGGACATTGTACCAAGAGACCCAGTACTTC.

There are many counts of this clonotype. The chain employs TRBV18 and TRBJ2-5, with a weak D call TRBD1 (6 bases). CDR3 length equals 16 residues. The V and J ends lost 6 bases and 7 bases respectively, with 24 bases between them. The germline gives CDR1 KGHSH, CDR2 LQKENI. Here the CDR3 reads CASSPPDSSLAGTQYF. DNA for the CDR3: TGTGCCAGCTCCCCCCCGGACAGTTCTCTGGCGGGGACCCAGTACTTC. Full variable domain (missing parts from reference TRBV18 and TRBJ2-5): NAGVMQNPRHLVRRRGQEARLRCSPMKGHSHVYWYRQLPEEGLKFMVYLQKENIIDESGMPKERFSAEFPKEGPSILRIQQVVRGDSAAYFCASSPPDSSLAGTQYFGPGTRLLVL.

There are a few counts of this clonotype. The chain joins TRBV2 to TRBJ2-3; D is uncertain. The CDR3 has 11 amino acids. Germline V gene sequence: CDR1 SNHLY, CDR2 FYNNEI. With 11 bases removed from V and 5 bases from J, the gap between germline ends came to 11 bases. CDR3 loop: CAAKSGDTQYF. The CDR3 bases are TGTGCCGCCAAGTCCGGAGATACGCAGTATTTT.

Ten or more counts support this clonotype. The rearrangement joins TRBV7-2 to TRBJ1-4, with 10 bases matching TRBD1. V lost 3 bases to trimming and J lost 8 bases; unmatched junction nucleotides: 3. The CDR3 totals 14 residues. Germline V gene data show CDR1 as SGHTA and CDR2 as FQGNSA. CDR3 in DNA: TGTGCCAGCAGCTTGACAGGGGGCCAGGAAAAACTGTTTTTT. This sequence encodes CASSLTGGQEKLFF.

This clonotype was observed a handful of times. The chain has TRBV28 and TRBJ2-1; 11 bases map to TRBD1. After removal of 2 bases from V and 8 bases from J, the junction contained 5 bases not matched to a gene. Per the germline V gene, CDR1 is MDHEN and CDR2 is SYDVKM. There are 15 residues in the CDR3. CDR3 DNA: TGTGCCAGCAGTTTAGGACAGGGGGCTAAGGATGAGCAGTTCTTC. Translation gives CASSLGQGAKDEQFF.

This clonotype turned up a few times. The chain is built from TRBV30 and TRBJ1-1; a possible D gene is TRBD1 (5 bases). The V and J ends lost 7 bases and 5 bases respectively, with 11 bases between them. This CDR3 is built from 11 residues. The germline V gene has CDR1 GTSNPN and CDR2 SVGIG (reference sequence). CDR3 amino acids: CASWGGTEAFF. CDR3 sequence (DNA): TGTGCCTCTTGGGGGGGGACTGAAGCTTTCTTT.

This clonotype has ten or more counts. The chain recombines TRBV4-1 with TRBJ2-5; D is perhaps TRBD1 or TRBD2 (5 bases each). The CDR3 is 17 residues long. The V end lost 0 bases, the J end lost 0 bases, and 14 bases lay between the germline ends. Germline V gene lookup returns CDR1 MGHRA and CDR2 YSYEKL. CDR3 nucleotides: TGCGCCAGCAGCCAAGATAGTGGGACCTGGAACCAAGAGACCCAGTACTTC. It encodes CASSQDSGTWNQETQYF.

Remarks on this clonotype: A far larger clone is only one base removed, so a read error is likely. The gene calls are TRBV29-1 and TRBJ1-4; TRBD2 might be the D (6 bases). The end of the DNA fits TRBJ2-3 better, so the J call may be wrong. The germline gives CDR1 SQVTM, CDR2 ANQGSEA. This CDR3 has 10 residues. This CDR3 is CSGGEDAQYF. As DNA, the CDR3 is TGCAGCGGGGGGGAGGATGCGCAGTATTTT.

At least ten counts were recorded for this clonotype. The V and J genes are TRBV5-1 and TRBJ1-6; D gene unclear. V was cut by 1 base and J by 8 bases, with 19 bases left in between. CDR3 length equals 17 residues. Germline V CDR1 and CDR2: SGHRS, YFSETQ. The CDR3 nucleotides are TGCGCCAGCAGCTTGACTGGGAGCAGGCGCATCGATTCACCCCTCCACTTT. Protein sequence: CASSLTGSRRIDSPLHF.

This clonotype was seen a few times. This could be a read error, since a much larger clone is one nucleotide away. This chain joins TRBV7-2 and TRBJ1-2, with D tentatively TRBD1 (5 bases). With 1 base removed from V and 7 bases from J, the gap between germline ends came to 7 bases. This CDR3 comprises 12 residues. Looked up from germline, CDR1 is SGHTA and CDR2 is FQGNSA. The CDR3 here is CASSLGGCGYTF. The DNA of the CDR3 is TGTGCCAGCAGCTTAGGGGGCTGTGGCTACACCTTC.

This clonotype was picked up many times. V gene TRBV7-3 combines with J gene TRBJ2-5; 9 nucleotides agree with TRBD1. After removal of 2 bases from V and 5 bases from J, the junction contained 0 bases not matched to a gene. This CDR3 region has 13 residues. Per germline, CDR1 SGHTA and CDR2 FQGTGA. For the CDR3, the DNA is TGTGCCAGCAGCTTAGGGACAGGGGAGACCCAGTACTTC. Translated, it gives CASSLGTGETQYF.

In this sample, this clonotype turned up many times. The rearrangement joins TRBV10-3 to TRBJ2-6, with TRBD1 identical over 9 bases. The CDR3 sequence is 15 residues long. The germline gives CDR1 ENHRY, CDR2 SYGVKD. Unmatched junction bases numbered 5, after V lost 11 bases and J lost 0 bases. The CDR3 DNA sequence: TGTGCCGTAGGACAGGGGACCTCTGGGGCCAACGTCCTGACTTTC. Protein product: CAVGQGTSGANVLTF.

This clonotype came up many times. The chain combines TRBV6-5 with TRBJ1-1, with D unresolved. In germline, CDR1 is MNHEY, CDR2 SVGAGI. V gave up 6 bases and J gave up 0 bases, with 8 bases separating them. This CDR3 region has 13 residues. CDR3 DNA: TGTGCCAGCAGATCATATATGAACACTGAAGCTTTCTTT. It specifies CASRSYMNTEAFF.

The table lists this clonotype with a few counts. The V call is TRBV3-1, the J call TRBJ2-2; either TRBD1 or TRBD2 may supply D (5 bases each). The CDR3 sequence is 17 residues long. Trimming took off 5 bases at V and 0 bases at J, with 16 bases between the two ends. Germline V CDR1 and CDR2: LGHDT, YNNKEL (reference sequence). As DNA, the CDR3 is TGTGCCAGCAGCGGGTCCGGACGGGGACCGAACACCGGGGAGCTGTTTTTT. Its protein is CASSGSGRGPNTGELFF.

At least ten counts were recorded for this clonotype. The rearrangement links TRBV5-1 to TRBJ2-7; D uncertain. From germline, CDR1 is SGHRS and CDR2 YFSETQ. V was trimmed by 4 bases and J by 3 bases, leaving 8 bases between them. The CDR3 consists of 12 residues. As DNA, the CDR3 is TGCGCCAGCAGCCCGAGCGACTACGAGCAGTACTTC. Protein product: CASSPSDYEQYF. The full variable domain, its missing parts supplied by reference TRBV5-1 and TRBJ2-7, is KAGVTQTPRYLIKTRGQQVTLSCSPISGHRSVSWYQQTPGQGLQFLFEYFSETQRNKGNFPGRFSGRQFSNSRSEMNVSTLELGDSALYLCASSPSDYEQYFGPGTRLTVT.

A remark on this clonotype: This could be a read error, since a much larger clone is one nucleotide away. The CDR3 DNA is TGCGGTGCTAGAGCATCGACAGGGACAGGGCAGCCCCAGCATTTT. It translates to CGARASTGTGQPQHF. This sequence joins TRBV20-1 and TRBJ1-5; 9 bases match TRBD1. This CDR3 is 15 amino acids long. Germline V gene lookup returns CDR1 DFQATT and CDR2 SNEGSKA (reference sequence).

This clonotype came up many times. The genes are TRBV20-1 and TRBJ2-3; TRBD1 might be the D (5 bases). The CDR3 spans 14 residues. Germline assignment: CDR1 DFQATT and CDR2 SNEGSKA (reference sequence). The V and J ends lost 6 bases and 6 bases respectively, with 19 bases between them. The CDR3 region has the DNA TGCAGTGCCTTGCTTCGCCAGGGCGCGGATACGCAGTATTTT. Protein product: CSALLRQGADTQYF.

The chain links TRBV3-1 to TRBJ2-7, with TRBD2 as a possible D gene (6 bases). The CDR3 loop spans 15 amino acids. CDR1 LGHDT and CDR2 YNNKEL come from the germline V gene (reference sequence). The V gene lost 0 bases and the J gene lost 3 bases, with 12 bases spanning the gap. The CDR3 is CASSQDHGGDYEQYF. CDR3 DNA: TGTGCCAGCAGCCAAGATCACGGCGGGGACTACGAGCAGTACTTC.

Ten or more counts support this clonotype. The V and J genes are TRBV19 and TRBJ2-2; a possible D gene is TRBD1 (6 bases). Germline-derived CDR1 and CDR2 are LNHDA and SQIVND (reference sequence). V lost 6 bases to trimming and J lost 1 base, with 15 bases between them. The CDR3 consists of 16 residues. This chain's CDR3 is CASREWGRRNTGELFF. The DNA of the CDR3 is TGTGCCAGTAGAGAGTGGGGGCGCCGGAACACCGGGGAGCTGTTTTTT.

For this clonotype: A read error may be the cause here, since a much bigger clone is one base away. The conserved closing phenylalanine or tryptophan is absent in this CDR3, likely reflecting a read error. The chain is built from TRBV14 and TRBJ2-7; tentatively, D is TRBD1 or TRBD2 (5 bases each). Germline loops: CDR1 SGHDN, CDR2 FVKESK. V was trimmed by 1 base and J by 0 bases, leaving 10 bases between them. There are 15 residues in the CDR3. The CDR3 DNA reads TGTGCCAGCAGCCAAGGTGGGACGCTCTCCTACGAGCAGTACATC. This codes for CASSQGGTLSYEQYI.

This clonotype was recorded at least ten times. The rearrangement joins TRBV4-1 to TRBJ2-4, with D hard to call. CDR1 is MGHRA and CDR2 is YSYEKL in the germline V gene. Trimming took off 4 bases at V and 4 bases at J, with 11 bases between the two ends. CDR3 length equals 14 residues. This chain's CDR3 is CASSPGWQKNIQYF. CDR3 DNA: TGCGCCAGCAGCCCCGGTTGGCAGAAAAACATTCAGTACTTC.

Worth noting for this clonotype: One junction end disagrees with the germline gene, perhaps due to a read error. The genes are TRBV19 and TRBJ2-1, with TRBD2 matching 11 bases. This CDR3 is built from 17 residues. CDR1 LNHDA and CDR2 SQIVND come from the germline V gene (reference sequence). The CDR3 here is CACRSRSSGGAGNEQFF. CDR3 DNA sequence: TGTGCCTGTAGGAGTAGGAGTAGCGGGGGGGCCGGAAACGAGCAGTTCTTC.

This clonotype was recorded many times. The CDR3 region has the DNA TGTGCCAGCAGCTTAGGCGGGGGGCCCTACGAGCAGTACTTC. It yields the protein CASSLGGGPYEQYF. V usage is TRBV7-2 and J usage is TRBJ2-7, with 8 bases fitting TRBD2. V trimming: 1 base; J trimming: 2 bases; junction bases outside the gene matches: 1. Germline CDR1 SGHTA, CDR2 FQGNSA. The CDR3 has 14 residues.

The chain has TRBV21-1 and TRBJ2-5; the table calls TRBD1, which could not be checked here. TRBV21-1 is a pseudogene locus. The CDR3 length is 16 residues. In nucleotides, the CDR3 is TGTGCCAGCAGCAGGCGGCAGGACAGGTACCAAGAGACCCAGTACTTC. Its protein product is CASSRRQDRYQETQYF.

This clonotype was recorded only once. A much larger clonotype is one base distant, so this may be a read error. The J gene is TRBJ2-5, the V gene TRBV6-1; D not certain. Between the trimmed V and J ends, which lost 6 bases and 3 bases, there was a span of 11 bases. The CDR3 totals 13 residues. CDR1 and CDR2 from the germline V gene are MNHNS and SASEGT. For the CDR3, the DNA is TGTGCCAGCAGCGTCGACTGGAAAGAGACCCAGTACTTC. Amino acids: CASSVDWKETQYF.

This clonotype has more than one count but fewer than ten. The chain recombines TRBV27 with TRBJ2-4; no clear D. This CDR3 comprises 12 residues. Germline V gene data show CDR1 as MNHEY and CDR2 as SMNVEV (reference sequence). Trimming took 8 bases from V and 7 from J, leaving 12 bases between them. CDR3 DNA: TGTGCCAGCGGGGAAGAGCCCAACATTCAGTACTTC. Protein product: CASGEEPNIQYF.

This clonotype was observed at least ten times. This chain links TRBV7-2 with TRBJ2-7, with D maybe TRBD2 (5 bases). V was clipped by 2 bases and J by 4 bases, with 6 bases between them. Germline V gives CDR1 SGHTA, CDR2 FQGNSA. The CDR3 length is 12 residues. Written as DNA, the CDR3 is TGTGCCAGCAGCTTAACGGGATACGAGCAGTACTTC. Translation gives CASSLTGYEQYF.

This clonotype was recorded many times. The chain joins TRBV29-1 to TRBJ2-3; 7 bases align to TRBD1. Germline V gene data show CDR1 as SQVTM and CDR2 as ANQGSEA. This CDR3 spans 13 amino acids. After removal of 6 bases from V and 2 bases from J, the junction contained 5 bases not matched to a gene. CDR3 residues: CSVWDRLTDTQYF. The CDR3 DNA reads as TGCAGCGTGTGGGACAGACTCACAGATACGCAGTATTTT.

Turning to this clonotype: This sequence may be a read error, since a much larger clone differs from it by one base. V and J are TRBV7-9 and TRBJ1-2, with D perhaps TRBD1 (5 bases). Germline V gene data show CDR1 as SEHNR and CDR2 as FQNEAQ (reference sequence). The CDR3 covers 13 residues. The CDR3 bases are TGTTCCAGCAGCGAGGACACCAGCCCAGGCTACACCTTC. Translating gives CSSSEDTSPGYTF. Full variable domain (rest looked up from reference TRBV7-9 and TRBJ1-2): DTGVSQNPRHKITKRGQNVTFRCDPISEHNRLYWYRQTLGQGPEFLTYFQNEAQLEKSRLLSDRFSAERPKGSFSTLEIQRTEQGDSAMYLCSSSEDTSPGYTFGSGTRLTVV.